What follows are 27 T cell receptor beta chains derived from one specimen sequenced in a study of shared clonotypes between healthy human individuals (dated by TCRdb to about 2020). The library was made by the immunoSEQ multiplex PCR assay. What TCRdb holds here is the immuneACCESS table cut down to in-frame rearrangements. Part of the clones is not present; checked against another copy, under half of the missing clones reflect an unresolved V gene, and the others are unexplained. This sample gives more than 2 million clones in total; around 95% of them show up just once. 0.13% of the sample is held by the ten biggest clonotypes. Sequenced sample: naive CD4+ T cells sorted from blood. Explained via the paper, the cell subset or site label denotes: CD45RA+ positively selected. The receptors were sampled from a man younger than 35 in good health.

The gene calls are TRBV6-1 and TRBJ2-2; D not resolved. This CDR3 is 14 amino acids long. Trimming removed 10 bases from V and 6 bases from J, with 18 bases in between. Looked up from germline, CDR1 is MNHNS and CDR2 is SASEGT. CDR3 loop: CATRTLGMAGELFF. The CDR3 DNA reads as TGTGCCACACGTACACTTGGGATGGCCGGGGAGCTGTTTTTT.

The chain has TRBV10-1 and TRBJ2-2; possible D gene TRBD2, 5 bases. The CDR3 contains 17 residues. V lost 2 bases, J lost 4 bases, and 17 bases lay in between. Germline CDR1 reads WNHNN; CDR2 reads SYGVQD (reference sequence). The CDR3 loop is CASSERWAGPGTGELFF. CDR3 bases: TGCGCCAGCAGTGAGCGGTGGGCGGGCCCGGGCACCGGGGAGCTGTTTTTT.

The chain recombines TRBV10-3 with TRBJ1-1; D is undetermined. In germline, CDR1 is ENHRY, CDR2 SYGVKD. The germline V and J ends were trimmed by 0 bases and 5 bases, with 10 bases remaining between them. The CDR3 sequence is 14 residues long. DNA of the CDR3: TGTGCCATCAGTGAGTCGCAGTCGGGGACTGAAGCTTTCTTT. This codes for CAISESQSGTEAFF.

CDR3 residues: CALAPSSNQPQHF. The CDR3 DNA reads TGTGCCTTGGCCCCGAGCAGCAATCAGCCCCAGCATTTT. This chain links TRBV30 with TRBJ1-5; no reliable D call. Per the germline V gene, CDR1 is GTSNPN and CDR2 is SVGIG (reference sequence). The CDR3 contains 13 residues. The V end was cut by 7 bases, the J end by 1 base, with 11 bases between.

V gene TRBV6-5 combines with J gene TRBJ2-7, with 8 bases lining up with TRBD2. CDR3 length: 14 residues. The ends lost 4 bases at V and 2 bases at J; junction bases unmatched: 4. Germline lookup yields CDR1 MNHEY and CDR2 SVGAGI. The CDR3 DNA is TGTGCCAGCAGTTTAGCGACTAGCGCCTACGAGCAGTACTTC. This sequence encodes CASSLATSAYEQYF.

This rearrangement joins TRBV30 to TRBJ1-2, with 8 nucleotides matching TRBD1. This CDR3 is built from 15 residues. CDR1 and CDR2 (germline): GTSNPN, SVGIG (reference sequence). V dropped 0 bases and J dropped 5; count of bases not matched to a gene: 8. The DNA of the CDR3 is TGTGCCTGGAGTGTGGGCAGGGGGCTGGGTTATGGCTACACCTTC. Translation: CAWSVGRGLGYGYTF.

This rearrangement joins TRBV19 to TRBJ1-6, with 8 bases identical to TRBD1. Germline CDR1 is LNHDA and CDR2 is SQIVND (reference sequence). The CDR3 is made up of 18 amino acids. The V and J ends lost 5 bases and 4 bases, in that order; junction bases with no gene match: 13. In DNA form, the CDR3 reads TGTGCCAGTAGTGATACACCCGGACAGGGAAAATATAATTCACCCCTCCACTTT. Its protein product is CASSDTPGQGKYNSPLHF.

This chain uses TRBV5-1 with TRBJ2-5; the D gene is possibly TRBD1 (6 bases). The CDR3 is 14 amino acids. Trimming shortened V by 3 bases and J by 5 bases, and 14 bases separated the two germline ends. Germline V lookup: CDR1 SGHRS, CDR2 YFSETQ. This chain's CDR3 is CASSSTGLSETQYF. In nucleotides, the CDR3 is TGCGCCAGCAGCTCAACAGGGTTGTCTGAGACCCAGTACTTC.

This clone was seen a single time. The rearrangement uses TRBV21-1 and TRBJ1-5; the listed D gene, TRBD1, was not tested against the DNA. TRBV21-1 is a recognized pseudogene. The length of the CDR3 is 15 residues. CDR3 protein: CASSGQGGLRQPQHF. The DNA of the CDR3 is TGTGCCAGCAGCGGGCAGGGGGGTTTACGTCAGCCCCAGCATTTT.

The chain couples TRBV18 to TRBJ2-1; D is undetermined. Germline values: CDR1 KGHSH, CDR2 LQKENI. The CDR3 extends over 16 amino acids. V lost 0 bases to trimming and J lost 4 bases, with 13 bases between them. The CDR3 nucleotides are TGTGCCAGCTCACCACCTGGCCAACAAGTTTACAATGAGCAGTTCTTC. It specifies CASSPPGQQVYNEQFF.

The chain uses TRBV7-2 and TRBJ2-7; D may be TRBD2 (5 bases). The CDR3 consists of 15 residues. Germline assignment: CDR1 SGHTA and CDR2 FQGNSA. Trimming took off 8 bases at V and 6 bases at J, with 23 bases between the two ends. The CDR3 loop is CASSLGVGSPLEQYF. Here the CDR3 DNA reads TGTGCCAGCTCCCTCGGGGTGGGGTCCCCTCTCGAGCAGTACTTC.

The J gene is TRBJ2-3, the V gene TRBV7-9; perhaps TRBD1 as D (6 bases). The length of the CDR3 is 14 residues. The V gene's germline CDR1 is SEHNR and CDR2 FQNEAQ (reference sequence). V lost 4 bases to trimming and J lost 2 bases, with 10 bases between them. This chain's CDR3 is CASSSAGATDTQYF. The CDR3 DNA is TGTGCCAGCAGCTCAGCAGGGGCCACAGATACGCAGTATTTT.

The genes are TRBV7-9 and TRBJ1-2; 8 nucleotides match TRBD1. The junction had 7 bases not matched to a gene; V was cut back by 5 bases and J by 5 bases. Per germline, CDR1 SEHNR and CDR2 FQNEAQ (reference sequence). The CDR3 covers 14 residues. CDR3 region: CASSVTGEVYGYTF. The CDR3 DNA sequence: TGTGCCAGCAGCGTGACAGGGGAGGTTTATGGCTACACCTTC.

For this clone: This may be a read error, as it is one base from a much larger clone. J is TRBJ1-2 and V is TRBV4-1; 8 bases are shared with TRBD1. V lost 3 bases to trimming and J lost 5 bases; unmatched junction nucleotides: 11. Germline lookup yields CDR1 MGHRA and CDR2 YSYEKL. The CDR3 is 16 residues long. CDR3 in DNA: TGCGCCAGCAGCCAGGCGACGGGACAGGATTATTATGGCTACACCTTC. The encoded protein is CASSQATGQDYYGYTF.

This chain links TRBV18 with TRBJ1-2; a weak D match, TRBD1 (5 bases). The CDR3 contains 17 residues. Germline values: CDR1 KGHSH, CDR2 LQKENI. V lost 3 bases and J 8 bases, leaving 25 bases between the germline ends. The CDR3 loop is CASSPASVGGTPLGYTF. In nucleotides, the CDR3 is TGTGCCAGCTCACCGGCCTCTGTTGGAGGGACCCCGCTGGGCTACACCTTC.

The rearrangement uses TRBV19 and TRBJ1-5; maybe TRBD1 (6 bases). The CDR3 sequence is 15 residues long. Trimming removed 5 bases at V and 2 bases at J, with 13 bases between. Germline V CDR1 and CDR2: LNHDA, SQIVND (reference sequence). The CDR3 region is CASSVQGVGNQPQHF. The DNA for the CDR3 is TGTGCCAGTAGTGTACAGGGTGTGGGCAATCAGCCCCAGCATTTT.

The chain links TRBV5-6 to TRBJ2-2; the D is unclear. The CDR3 sequence is 15 residues long. CDR1 and CDR2 (germline): SGHDT, YYEEEE. V was pared by 1 base and J by 1 base, with 8 bases between. CDR3 DNA: TGTGCCAGCAGCTTGACCGGGCAGAACACCGGGGAGCTGTTTTTT. Translated, it gives CASSLTGQNTGELFF.

This clone was recorded once. In the same sample, other DNA sequences code for this CDR3. J is TRBJ2-7 and V is TRBV5-1; 10 nucleotides line up with TRBD1. The CDR3 consists of 13 residues. The trim removed 4 bases at V and 5 bases at J, leaving 3 bases unmatched. CDR1 and CDR2 (germline): SGHRS, YFSETQ. As DNA, the CDR3 is TGCGCCAGCAGCCCGGACAGGGGGGACGAGCAGTACTTC. This codes for CASSPDRGDEQYF.

The J gene is TRBJ2-3, the V gene TRBV5-1, with D tentatively TRBD2 (5 bases). CDR1 and CDR2 from the germline V gene are SGHRS and YFSETQ. The CDR3 loop spans 12 amino acids. V lost 4 bases, J lost 8 bases, and 11 bases lay in between. DNA of the CDR3: TGCGCCAGCAGCGCGGAGGTTTTTACGCAGTATTTT. Its translation is CASSAEVFTQYF.

The chain uses TRBV5-6 and TRBJ2-7; TRBD2 agrees at 9 bases. J lost 6 bases, V lost 4 bases, and 11 bases had no gene match. Germline CDR1 SGHDT, CDR2 YYEEEE. The CDR3 has 15 amino acids. This CDR3 reads CASSPSRGLAVEQYF. CDR3 sequence (DNA): TGTGCCAGCAGCCCGAGCCGGGGACTAGCTGTCGAGCAGTACTTC.

The chain recombines TRBV9 with TRBJ1-2; a possible D gene is TRBD1 (6 bases). The CDR3 has 15 amino acids. The V gene's germline CDR1 is SGDLS and CDR2 YYNGEE. The V gene lost 0 bases and the J gene lost 2 bases, with 11 bases spanning the gap. The CDR3 protein is CASSVEGQGNYGYTF. The CDR3 nucleotides read TGTGCCAGCAGCGTAGAGGGGCAGGGGAACTATGGCTACACCTTC.

CDR3 in amino acids: CASSLMGQGVETQYF. CDR3 coding DNA: TGTGCCAGCAGCTTAATGGGACAGGGTGTCGAGACCCAGTACTTC. The V gene is TRBV7-2, the J gene TRBJ2-5, with 9 bases fitting TRBD1. CDR1 SGHTA and CDR2 FQGNSA come from the germline V gene. V shed 2 bases, J shed 5 bases, and the junction held 6 bases outside the gene matches. This CDR3 contains 15 residues.

V gene TRBV6-1 combines with J gene TRBJ1-3, with D perhaps TRBD1 (5 bases). V gave up 3 bases and J gave up 3 bases, with 9 bases separating them. Germline-derived CDR1 and CDR2 are MNHNS and SASEGT. The CDR3 sequence is 14 residues long. This CDR3 is CASSEWGLGNTIYF. Here the CDR3 DNA reads TGTGCCAGCAGTGAGTGGGGCCTTGGAAACACCATATATTTT.

The genes are TRBV30 and TRBJ1-2; tentatively, D is TRBD1 (5 bases). Trimming removed 2 bases from V and 1 base from J, with 11 bases in between. The CDR3 totals 14 residues. Germline V lookup: CDR1 GTSNPN, CDR2 SVGIG (reference sequence). The CDR3 sequence: CAWSRPGFNYGYTF. The CDR3 nucleotides read TGTGCCTGGAGTCGCCCAGGGTTTAACTATGGCTACACCTTC.

The V call is TRBV4-1, the J call TRBJ2-7; 9 bases match TRBD1. The CDR3 runs 15 residues. The trim removed 2 bases at V and 4 bases at J, leaving 6 bases unmatched. In germline, CDR1 is MGHRA, CDR2 YSYEKL. The CDR3 region is CASSQLPGQGYEQYF. CDR3 nucleotide sequence: TGCGCCAGCAGCCAACTCCCGGGACAGGGATACGAGCAGTACTTC.

The rearrangement uses TRBV30 and TRBJ2-1, with a tentative D call TRBD2 (6 bases). The V gene's germline CDR1 is GTSNPN and CDR2 SVGIG (reference sequence). The germline V and J ends were trimmed by 7 bases and 5 bases, with 21 bases remaining between them. The CDR3 consists of 15 residues. The DNA of the CDR3 is TGTGCCTCACTCCCCGGGAGCGGGTCCCACAATGAGCAGTTCTTC. Its translation is CASLPGSGSHNEQFF.

This chain uses TRBV29-1 with TRBJ2-3, with 14 bases lining up with TRBD2. With 6 bases clipped from V and 0 bases from J, the junction kept 8 bases outside the gene matches. This CDR3 comprises 17 residues. Germline V gene lookup returns CDR1 SQVTM and CDR2 ANQGSEA. The CDR3 DNA follows: TGCAGCGTGGCCGGGACTAGCGGGAGTATTAGCACAGATACGCAGTATTTT. This translates into CSVAGTSGSISTDTQYF.